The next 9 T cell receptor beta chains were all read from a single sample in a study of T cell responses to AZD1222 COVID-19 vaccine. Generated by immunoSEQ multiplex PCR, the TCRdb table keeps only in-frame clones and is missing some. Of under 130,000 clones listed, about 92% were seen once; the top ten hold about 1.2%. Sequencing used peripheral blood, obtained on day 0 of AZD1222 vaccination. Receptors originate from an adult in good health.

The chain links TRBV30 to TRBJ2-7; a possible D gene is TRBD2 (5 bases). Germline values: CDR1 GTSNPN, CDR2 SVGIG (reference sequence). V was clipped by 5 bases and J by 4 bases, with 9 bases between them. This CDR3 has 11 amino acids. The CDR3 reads CAWGRGYEQYF. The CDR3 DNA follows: TGTGCCTGGGGCCGCGGGTACGAGCAGTACTTC.

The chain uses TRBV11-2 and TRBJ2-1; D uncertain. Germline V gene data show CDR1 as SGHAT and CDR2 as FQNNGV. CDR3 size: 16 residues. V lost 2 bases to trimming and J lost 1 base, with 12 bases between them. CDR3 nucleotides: TGTGCCAGCAGCTTAAGTCCCTACCTATCCTACAATGAGCAGTTCTTC. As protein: CASSLSPYLSYNEQFF.

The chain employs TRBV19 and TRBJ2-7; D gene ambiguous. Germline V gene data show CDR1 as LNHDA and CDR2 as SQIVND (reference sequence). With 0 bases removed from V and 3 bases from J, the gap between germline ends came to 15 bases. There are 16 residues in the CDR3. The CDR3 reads CASSIDVGSQYYEQYF. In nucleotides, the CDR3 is TGTGCCAGTAGTATAGATGTGGGCAGCCAGTACTACGAGCAGTACTTC.

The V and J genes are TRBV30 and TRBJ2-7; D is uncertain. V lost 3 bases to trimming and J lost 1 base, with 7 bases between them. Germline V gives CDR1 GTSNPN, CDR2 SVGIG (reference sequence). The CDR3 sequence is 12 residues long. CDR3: CAWRRGSYEQYF. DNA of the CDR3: TGTGCCTGGAGACGAGGATCCTACGAGCAGTACTTC.

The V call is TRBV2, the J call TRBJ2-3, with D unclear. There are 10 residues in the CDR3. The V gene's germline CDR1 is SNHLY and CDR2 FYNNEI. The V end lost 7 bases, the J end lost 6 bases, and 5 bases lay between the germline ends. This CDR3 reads CASTDDTQYF. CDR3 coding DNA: TGTGCCAGCACTGATGATACGCAGTATTTT.

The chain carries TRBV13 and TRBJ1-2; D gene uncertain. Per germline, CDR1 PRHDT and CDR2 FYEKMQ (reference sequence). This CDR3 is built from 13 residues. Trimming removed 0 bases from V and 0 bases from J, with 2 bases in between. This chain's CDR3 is CASSLGANYGYTF. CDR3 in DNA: TGTGCCAGCAGCTTAGGGGCTAACTATGGCTACACCTTC.

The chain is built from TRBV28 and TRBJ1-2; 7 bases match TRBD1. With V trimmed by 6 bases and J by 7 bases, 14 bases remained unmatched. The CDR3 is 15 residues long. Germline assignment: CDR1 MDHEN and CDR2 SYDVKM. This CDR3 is CASRSPALPGGGYTF. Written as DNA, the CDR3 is TGTGCCAGCAGATCCCCAGCCTTGCCAGGGGGTGGCTACACCTTC.

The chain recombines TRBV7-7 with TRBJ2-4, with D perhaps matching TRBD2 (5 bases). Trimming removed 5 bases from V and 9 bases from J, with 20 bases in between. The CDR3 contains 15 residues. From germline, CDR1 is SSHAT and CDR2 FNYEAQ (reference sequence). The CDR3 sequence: CASSTKEAVTVIQYF. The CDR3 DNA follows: TGTGCCAGCAGCACCAAGGAGGCCGTCACAGTCATTCAGTACTTC.

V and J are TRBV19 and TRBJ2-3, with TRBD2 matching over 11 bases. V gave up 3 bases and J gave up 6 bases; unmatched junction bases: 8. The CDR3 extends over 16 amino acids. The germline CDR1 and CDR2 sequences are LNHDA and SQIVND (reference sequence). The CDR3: CASSMRIAGGLDTQYF. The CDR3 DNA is TGTGCCAGTAGTATGAGGATAGCGGGGGGGCTCGATACGCAGTATTTT.